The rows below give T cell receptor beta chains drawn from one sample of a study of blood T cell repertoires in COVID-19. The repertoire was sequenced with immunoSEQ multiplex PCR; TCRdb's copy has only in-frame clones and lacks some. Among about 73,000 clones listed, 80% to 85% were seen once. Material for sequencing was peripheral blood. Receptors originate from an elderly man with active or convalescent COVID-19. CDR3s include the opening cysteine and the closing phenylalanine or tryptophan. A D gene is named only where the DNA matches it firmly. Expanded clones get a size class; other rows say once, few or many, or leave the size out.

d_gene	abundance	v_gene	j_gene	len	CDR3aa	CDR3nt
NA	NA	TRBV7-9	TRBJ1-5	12	CASSRDYQPQHF	TGTGCCAGCAGCCGGGATTATCAGCCCCAGCATTTT
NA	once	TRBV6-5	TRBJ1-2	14	CASSYSTHNYGYTF	TGTGCCAGCAGTTACTCGACTCATAACTATGGCTACACCTTC
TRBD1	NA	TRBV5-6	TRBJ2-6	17	CASSARTGAFGANVLTF	TGTGCCAGCAGCGCCCGGACAGGGGCCTTTGGGGCCAACGTCCTGACTTTC
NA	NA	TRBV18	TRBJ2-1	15	CASSPQGGTYNEQFF	TGTGCCAGCTCACCACAGGGAGGTACTTACAATGAGCAGTTCTTC
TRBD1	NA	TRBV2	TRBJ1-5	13	CASYRGLNQPQHF	TGTGCCAGCTACAGGGGGCTCAATCAGCCCCAGCATTTT
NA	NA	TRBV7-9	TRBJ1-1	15	CASSLYGRANTEAFF	TGTGCCAGCAGCTTATATGGCCGTGCGAACACTGAAGCTTTCTTT
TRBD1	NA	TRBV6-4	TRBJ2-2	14	CASRTGQGIGELFF	TGTGCCAGCAGGACGGGACAGGGCATCGGGGAGCTGTTTTTT
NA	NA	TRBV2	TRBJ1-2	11	CASRDSYGYTF	TGTGCCAGCAGGGACAGCTATGGCTACACCTTC
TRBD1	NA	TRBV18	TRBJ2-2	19	CASSPSPGTGASNTGELFF	TGTGCCAGCTCACCTTCCCCGGGGACAGGGGCTTCAAACACCGGGGAGCTGTTTTTT
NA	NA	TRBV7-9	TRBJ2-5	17	CASSLAGVQGWQETQYF	TGTGCCAGCAGCTTAGCGGGCGTCCAGGGATGGCAAGAGACCCAGTACTTC
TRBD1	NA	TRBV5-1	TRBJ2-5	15	CASSLGDRGQETQYF	TGCGCCAGCAGCTTGGGGGACAGGGGCCAAGAGACCCAGTACTTC
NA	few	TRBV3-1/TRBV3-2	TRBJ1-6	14	CASSRRGNNSPLHF	TGTGCCAGCAGCCGGAGGGGCAATAATTCACCCCTCCACTTT
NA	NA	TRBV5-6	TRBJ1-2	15	CASSLEYPVRYGYTF	TGTGCCAGCAGCTTGGAGTATCCGGTCCGCTATGGCTACACCTTC
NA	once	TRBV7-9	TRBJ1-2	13	CASSFSGDYGYTF	TGTGCCAGCAGCTTTTCAGGGGACTATGGCTACACCTTC
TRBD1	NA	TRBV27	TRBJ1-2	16	CASSLSGTGSNYGYTF	TGTGCCAGCAGTTTATCCGGGACAGGGAGTAACTATGGCTACACCTTC
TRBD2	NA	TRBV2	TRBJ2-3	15	CASTWRSGGADTQYF	TGTGCCAGCACGTGGAGGAGCGGGGGGGCAGATACGCAGTATTTT
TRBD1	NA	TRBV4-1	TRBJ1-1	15	CASSQADRARTEAFF	TGCGCCAGCAGCCAAGCGGACAGGGCAAGGACTGAAGCTTTCTTT
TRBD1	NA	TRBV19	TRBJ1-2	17	CASRTRRTGGMGYGYTF	TGTGCCAGTAGAACCCGGCGGACAGGGGGCATGGGCTATGGCTACACCTTC
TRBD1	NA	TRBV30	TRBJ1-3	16	CAWGIRTGTGGNTIYF	TGTGCCTGGGGGATACGGACAGGAACAGGAGGAAACACCATATATTTT
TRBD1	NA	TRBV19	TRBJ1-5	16	CASSMPDRDRYQPQHF	TGTGCCAGTAGTATGCCAGACCGGGACAGATATCAGCCCCAGCATTTT